This TCR delta chain was captured by sequencing in a study of gamma-delta chains in newborns, infants, children. Across the whole study: Polyclonal expansion of innate γδ T cells after birth follows microbial exposure.

The sample holds a few counts of this clone. TCRdb's protein for this DNA is that of a much larger clone and differs from the translation at residue 14, likely a read error; the protein shown is the DNA translation. Germline values: CDR1 GEAIGNYY, CDR2 EKD. This CDR3 has 19 amino acids. TCRdb made new clone calls on the reads using CATT. The data show around 6,700 delta-chain clones, less than 0.75% seen once. This rearrangement joins TRDV2 to TRDJ3; 11 bases agree with TRDD3. The sample comprised blood. The receptor's source is a child who was a newborn, infant or young child, either healthy, febrile or measles-vaccinated (not recorded which). The DNA for the CDR3 is TGTGCCTGTGATCCCTGGGGGATACAAAGCTCCTGGGACATCCGACAGATGTTTTTC. Translation gives CACDPWGIQSSWDIRQMFF.